These T cell receptor beta chains were read from a single sample in a study of cytomegalovirus exposure and HLA in healthy donors. Clones were sequenced by immunoSEQ multiplex PCR, and TCRdb holds only the in-frame ones, with some missing. The sample holds around 140,000 clones; 76% are singletons and the top ten take around 1.9%. Material: PBMCs. These receptors all stem from a man in his forties in good health and CMV-seronegative. The CDR3 runs from the conserved cysteine through the conserved F or W. The D gene is left open where the match is weak. Some rows have no size entry. The others give once, few or many, or a class for an expanded clone.

v_call: TRBV6-9
cdr3_length: 19
d_call: TRBD1
clone_size: few
j_call: TRBJ1-2
cdr3_aa: CASSENTGTAATANYGYTF
cdr3_nt: TGTGCCAGCAGTGAGAATACCGGGACAGCGGCTACCGCTAACTATGGCTACACCTTC

v_call: TRBV4-3
cdr3_length: 15
d_call: TRBD1
clone_size: .
j_call: TRBJ1-4
cdr3_aa: CASSRLTGVNEKLFF
cdr3_nt: TGCGCCAGCAGCCGCTTGACAGGGGTTAATGAAAAACTGTTTTTT

v_call: TRBV7-2
cdr3_length: 12
d_call: .
clone_size: few
j_call: TRBJ2-3
cdr3_aa: CASSPPEDTQYF
cdr3_nt: TGTGCCAGCAGCCCACCTGAGGATACGCAGTATTTT

v_call: TRBV6-5
cdr3_length: 13
d_call: TRBD1
clone_size: .
j_call: TRBJ2-5
cdr3_aa: CASSDRVLETQYF
cdr3_nt: TGTGCCAGCAGTGACAGGGTCCTCGAGACCCAGTACTTC

v_call: TRBV6-1
cdr3_length: 14
d_call: TRBD1
clone_size: .
j_call: TRBJ2-1
cdr3_aa: CASSLGQGAFEQFF
cdr3_nt: TGTGCCAGCAGTCTGGGACAGGGGGCGTTTGAGCAGTTCTTC

v_call: TRBV18
cdr3_length: 15
d_call: TRBD1
clone_size: .
j_call: TRBJ2-1
cdr3_aa: CASSPLGQSRNEQFF
cdr3_nt: TGTGCCAGCTCACCGTTGGGACAGTCTCGAAATGAGCAGTTCTTC

v_call: TRBV11-2
cdr3_length: 19
d_call: TRBD2
clone_size: few
j_call: TRBJ2-2
cdr3_aa: CASSRILAGGRAVPGELFF
cdr3_nt: TGTGCCAGCAGTCGAATTCTAGCGGGGGGCAGGGCCGTGCCCGGGGAGCTGTTTTTT

v_call: TRBV7-9
cdr3_length: 15
d_call: TRBD1
clone_size: .
j_call: TRBJ2-1
cdr3_aa: CASSLGDRAYNEQFF
cdr3_nt: TGTGCCAGCAGCTTAGGGGACAGGGCCTACAATGAGCAGTTCTTC

v_call: TRBV4-3
cdr3_length: 19
d_call: TRBD1
clone_size: .
j_call: TRBJ2-7
cdr3_aa: CASSQDRLGPAGGSYEQYF
cdr3_nt: TGCGCCAGCAGCCAAGATAGGCTTGGGCCGGCAGGGGGCTCCTACGAGCAGTACTTC

v_call: TRBV11-2
cdr3_length: 17
d_call: .
clone_size: .
j_call: TRBJ2-2
cdr3_aa: CASSLGERGGNTGELFF
cdr3_nt: TGTGCCAGCAGCTTAGGAGAGAGGGGGGGGAACACCGGGGAGCTGTTTTTT

v_call: TRBV5-6
cdr3_length: 17
d_call: TRBD1
clone_size: .
j_call: TRBJ1-1
cdr3_aa: CASSQRTGRRAGTEAFF
cdr3_nt: TGTGCCAGCAGCCAAAGGACAGGGAGGCGAGCTGGGACTGAAGCTTTCTTT

v_call: TRBV7-9
cdr3_length: 17
d_call: TRBD2
clone_size: .
j_call: TRBJ2-7
cdr3_aa: CASSLLMLAGGSYEQYF
cdr3_nt: TGTGCCAGCAGCCTTCTTATGCTAGCGGGGGGCTCCTACGAGCAGTACTTC

v_call: TRBV6-4
cdr3_length: 15
d_call: .
clone_size: .
j_call: TRBJ2-7
cdr3_aa: CASSVRGGVPYEQYF
cdr3_nt: TGTGCCAGCAGCGTCAGAGGAGGCGTCCCCTACGAGCAGTACTTC

v_call: TRBV5-4
cdr3_length: 17
d_call: TRBD1
clone_size: .
j_call: TRBJ2-1
cdr3_aa: CASSLAVWGQGRNEQFF
cdr3_nt: TGTGCCAGCAGCTTGGCCGTGTGGGGACAGGGGCGCAATGAGCAGTTCTTC

v_call: TRBV25-1
cdr3_length: 16
d_call: TRBD2
clone_size: .
j_call: TRBJ2-7
cdr3_aa: CASSGKRESPSYEQYF
cdr3_nt: TGTGCCAGCAGTGGAAAGCGGGAGAGCCCTTCCTACGAGCAGTACTTC

v_call: TRBV14
cdr3_length: 16
d_call: .
clone_size: once
j_call: TRBJ2-3
cdr3_aa: CASSQERGQPPDTQYF
cdr3_nt: TGTGCCAGCAGCCAAGAAAGAGGGCAGCCGCCAGATACGCAGTATTTT

v_call: TRBV19
cdr3_length: 11
d_call: .
clone_size: few
j_call: TRBJ2-2
cdr3_aa: CATRTAGELFF
cdr3_nt: TGTGCCACCAGGACTGCCGGGGAGCTGTTTTTT

v_call: TRBV7-9
cdr3_length: 14
d_call: TRBD1
clone_size: few
j_call: TRBJ1-2
cdr3_aa: CASSHSDRFKSYTF
cdr3_nt: TGTGCCAGCAGCCACTCGGACAGGTTTAAGAGCTACACCTTC

v_call: TRBV30
cdr3_length: 15
d_call: .
clone_size: .
j_call: TRBJ2-5
cdr3_aa: CAWSVSHRAGETQYF
cdr3_nt: TGTGCCTGGAGTGTTAGTCACAGGGCCGGAGAGACCCAGTACTTC

v_call: TRBV7-6
cdr3_length: 17
d_call: TRBD1
clone_size: few
j_call: TRBJ2-2
cdr3_aa: CASSLVRTGGKAGELFF
cdr3_nt: TGTGCCAGCAGCTTAGTTAGGACAGGGGGCAAGGCCGGGGAGCTGTTTTTT

v_call: TRBV5-4
cdr3_length: 15
d_call: TRBD1
clone_size: .
j_call: TRBJ2-1
cdr3_aa: CASSSGTGGSNEQFF
cdr3_nt: TGTGCCAGCAGCTCCGGGACAGGGGGCAGTAATGAGCAGTTCTTC

v_call: TRBV7-8
cdr3_length: 18
d_call: .
clone_size: once
j_call: TRBJ2-1
cdr3_aa: CASSLALSGSGSYNEQFF
cdr3_nt: TGTGCCAGCAGCTTAGCGCTATCGGGTAGTGGGTCCTACAATGAGCAGTTCTTC

v_call: TRBV6-1
cdr3_length: 11
d_call: .
clone_size: .
j_call: TRBJ1-2
cdr3_aa: CASRGLYGYTF
cdr3_nt: TGTGCCTCGAGGGGACTGTATGGCTACACCTTC

v_call: TRBV11-2
cdr3_length: 16
d_call: TRBD2
clone_size: .
j_call: TRBJ2-5
cdr3_aa: CASSLGTSGGQETQYF
cdr3_nt: TGTGCCAGCAGCTTAGGGACTAGCGGGGGCCAAGAGACCCAGTACTTC

v_call: TRBV18
cdr3_length: 15
d_call: TRBD2
clone_size: .
j_call: TRBJ2-7
cdr3_aa: CASSSTSGRSHEQYF
cdr3_nt: TGTGCCAGCTCATCGACTAGCGGGAGAAGTCACGAGCAGTACTTC

v_call: TRBV27
cdr3_length: 15
d_call: .
clone_size: .
j_call: TRBJ2-3
cdr3_aa: CASNLSGPGTDTQYF
cdr3_nt: TGTGCCAGCAACCTCAGCGGGCCCGGCACAGATACGCAGTATTTT

v_call: TRBV25-1
cdr3_length: 14
d_call: TRBD1
clone_size: .
j_call: TRBJ2-5
cdr3_aa: CASTHRGPGETQYF
cdr3_nt: TGTGCCAGCACTCACAGGGGGCCGGGGGAGACCCAGTACTTC

v_call: TRBV21-1
cdr3_length: 14
d_call: .
clone_size: .
j_call: TRBJ2-7
cdr3_aa: CASSTDDRSYEQYF
cdr3_nt: TGTGCCAGCAGCACGGATGACAGATCCTACGAGCAGTACTTC

v_call: TRBV28
cdr3_length: 17
d_call: .
clone_size: .
j_call: TRBJ1-6
cdr3_aa: CASSTAGLETYNSPLHF
cdr3_nt: TGTGCCAGCAGTACGGCAGGGCTGGAGACCTATAATTCACCCCTCCACTTT

v_call: TRBV7-6
cdr3_length: 14
d_call: TRBD1
clone_size: once
j_call: TRBJ2-7
cdr3_aa: CASSLTGGRNEQYF
cdr3_nt: TGTGCCAGCAGCCTGACAGGGGGTCGGAACGAGCAGTACTTC

v_call: TRBV6-4
cdr3_length: 16
d_call: TRBD1
clone_size: .
j_call: TRBJ2-7
cdr3_aa: CASSPEHGTGSYEQYF
cdr3_nt: TGTGCCAGCAGCCCCGAGCATGGGACAGGGAGCTACGAGCAGTACTTC

v_call: TRBV15
cdr3_length: 17
d_call: .
clone_size: .
j_call: TRBJ1-1
cdr3_aa: CATSRDPLGRMNTEAFF
cdr3_nt: TGTGCCACCAGCAGAGACCCACTCGGGAGGATGAACACTGAAGCTTTCTTT

v_call: TRBV7-2
cdr3_length: 14
d_call: .
clone_size: .
j_call: TRBJ2-1
cdr3_aa: CASSLGLGVNEQFF
cdr3_nt: TGTGCCAGCAGCTTAGGACTAGGTGTCAATGAGCAGTTCTTC

v_call: TRBV2
cdr3_length: 14
d_call: .
clone_size: once
j_call: TRBJ1-1
cdr3_aa: CASNELGLNTEAFF
cdr3_nt: TGTGCCAGCAATGAGCTGGGCTTGAACACTGAAGCTTTCTTT

v_call: TRBV7-6
cdr3_length: 18
d_call: TRBD2
clone_size: .
j_call: TRBJ2-1
cdr3_aa: CASSIAERLAGPYNEQFF
cdr3_nt: TGTGCCAGCAGCATAGCCGAAAGACTAGCGGGACCCTACAATGAGCAGTTCTTC

v_call: TRBV4-2
cdr3_length: 20
d_call: TRBD2
clone_size: few
j_call: TRBJ2-5
cdr3_aa: CASSQGGGASGGGRQETQYF
cdr3_nt: TGTGCCAGCAGCCAAGGGGGAGGGGCTAGCGGGGGGGGACGCCAAGAGACCCAGTACTTC

v_call: TRBV6-1
cdr3_length: 14
d_call: TRBD1
clone_size: .
j_call: TRBJ1-3
cdr3_aa: CASSRGQGANTIYF
cdr3_nt: TGTGCCAGCAGCCGTGGACAGGGGGCCAACACCATATATTTT

v_call: TRBV19
cdr3_length: 14
d_call: .
clone_size: .
j_call: TRBJ1-6
cdr3_aa: CASSRGDYNSPLHF
cdr3_nt: TGTGCCAGTAGTAGGGGGGACTATAATTCACCCCTCCACTTT

v_call: TRBV5-8
cdr3_length: 13
d_call: .
clone_size: .
j_call: TRBJ2-1
cdr3_aa: CASSLTGGHEQFF
cdr3_nt: TGTGCCAGCAGCTTGACGGGTGGCCATGAGCAGTTCTTC

v_call: TRBV2
cdr3_length: 15
d_call: .
clone_size: .
j_call: TRBJ1-2
cdr3_aa: CASSDDSPSDYGYTF
cdr3_nt: TGTGCCAGCAGTGACGACAGCCCATCGGACTATGGCTACACCTTC

v_call: TRBV7-6
cdr3_length: 14
d_call: .
clone_size: .
j_call: TRBJ2-3
cdr3_aa: CASSSRDNTDTQYF
cdr3_nt: TGTGCCAGCAGCAGCAGGGACAACACAGATACGCAGTATTTT

v_call: TRBV5-1
cdr3_length: 14
d_call: TRBD1
clone_size: few
j_call: TRBJ1-1
cdr3_aa: CASSQTGENTEAFF
cdr3_nt: TGCGCCAGCAGCCAGACAGGGGAAAACACTGAAGCTTTCTTT

v_call: TRBV28
cdr3_length: 12
d_call: .
clone_size: few
j_call: TRBJ2-3
cdr3_aa: CASSFGADTQYF
cdr3_nt: TGTGCCAGCAGTTTCGGTGCAGATACGCAGTATTTT

v_call: TRBV14
cdr3_length: 13
d_call: .
clone_size: .
j_call: TRBJ2-1
cdr3_aa: CASSPGTNNEQFF
cdr3_nt: TGTGCCAGCAGCCCTGGGACAAACAATGAGCAGTTCTTC

v_call: TRBV7-9
cdr3_length: 12
d_call: .
clone_size: .
j_call: TRBJ2-3
cdr3_aa: CASSPASDTQYF
cdr3_nt: TGTGCCAGCAGCCCTGCGTCAGATACGCAGTATTTT

v_call: TRBV5-1
cdr3_length: 14
d_call: TRBD2
clone_size: .
j_call: TRBJ2-5
cdr3_aa: CASSLAGGPETQYF
cdr3_nt: TGCGCCAGCAGCTTAGCGGGGGGGCCTGAGACCCAGTACTTC

v_call: TRBV11-3
cdr3_length: 16
d_call: TRBD1
clone_size: once
j_call: TRBJ2-1
cdr3_aa: CASSFRGDSSYNEQFF
cdr3_nt: TGTGCCAGCAGCTTCCGTGGGGACAGCTCCTACAATGAGCAGTTCTTC

v_call: TRBV5-6
cdr3_length: 15
d_call: .
clone_size: .
j_call: TRBJ2-2
cdr3_aa: CASSADREGTGELFF
cdr3_nt: TGTGCCAGCAGCGCGGACAGGGAGGGCACCGGGGAGCTGTTTTTT

v_call: TRBV28
cdr3_length: 15
d_call: .
clone_size: .
j_call: TRBJ2-7
cdr3_aa: CASSATQGMTYEQYF
cdr3_nt: TGTGCCAGCAGTGCAACCCAGGGGATGACCTACGAGCAGTACTTC

v_call: TRBV7-3
cdr3_length: 16
d_call: TRBD1
clone_size: .
j_call: TRBJ2-7
cdr3_aa: CASSVSGGNSPLEQYF
cdr3_nt: TGTGCCAGCAGCGTTTCAGGGGGAAATTCTCCCCTCGAGCAGTACTTC

v_call: TRBV19
cdr3_length: 14
d_call: TRBD1
clone_size: .
j_call: TRBJ1-5
cdr3_aa: CASMETGEGQPQHF
cdr3_nt: TGTGCCAGTATGGAGACAGGGGAGGGTCAGCCCCAGCATTTT

v_call: TRBV7-9
cdr3_length: 16
d_call: .
clone_size: .
j_call: TRBJ2-3
cdr3_aa: CSSSLQISGSTDTQYF
cdr3_nt: TGTTCCAGCAGCCTCCAGATTAGCGGTAGCACAGATACGCAGTATTTT

v_call: TRBV27
cdr3_length: 13
d_call: TRBD1
clone_size: few
j_call: TRBJ2-7
cdr3_aa: CASSTGAPYEQYF
cdr3_nt: TGTGCCAGCAGCACAGGGGCCCCCTACGAGCAGTACTTC

v_call: TRBV4-1
cdr3_length: 14
d_call: .
clone_size: .
j_call: TRBJ2-3
cdr3_aa: CASSPIGLQDAQYF
cdr3_nt: TGCGCCAGCAGCCCTATAGGACTACAAGATGCGCAGTATTTT

v_call: TRBV19
cdr3_length: 14
d_call: TRBD1
clone_size: .
j_call: TRBJ2-3
cdr3_aa: CASRWTGGTDTQYF
cdr3_nt: TGTGCCAGTAGATGGACAGGGGGCACAGATACGCAGTATTTT

v_call: TRBV2
cdr3_length: 15
d_call: TRBD1
clone_size: .
j_call: TRBJ2-5
cdr3_aa: CASSDPRTGIETQYF
cdr3_nt: TGTGCCAGCAGTGACCCCCGGACAGGGATAGAGACCCAGTACTTC

v_call: TRBV7-2
cdr3_length: 15
d_call: .
clone_size: few
j_call: TRBJ1-3
cdr3_aa: CASSLGLGSRNTIYF
cdr3_nt: TGTGCCAGCAGCTTAGGGTTGGGCTCGCGAAACACCATATATTTT

v_call: TRBV4-3
cdr3_length: 16
d_call: .
clone_size: .
j_call: TRBJ1-4
cdr3_aa: CASSQDGGPGGEKLFF
cdr3_nt: TGCGCCAGCAGCCAAGATGGGGGCCCGGGGGGTGAAAAACTGTTTTTT

v_call: TRBV9
cdr3_length: 15
d_call: .
clone_size: .
j_call: TRBJ2-1
cdr3_aa: CASSPRGTDYNEQFF
cdr3_nt: TGTGCCAGCAGCCCCCGGGGGACGGACTACAATGAGCAGTTCTTC